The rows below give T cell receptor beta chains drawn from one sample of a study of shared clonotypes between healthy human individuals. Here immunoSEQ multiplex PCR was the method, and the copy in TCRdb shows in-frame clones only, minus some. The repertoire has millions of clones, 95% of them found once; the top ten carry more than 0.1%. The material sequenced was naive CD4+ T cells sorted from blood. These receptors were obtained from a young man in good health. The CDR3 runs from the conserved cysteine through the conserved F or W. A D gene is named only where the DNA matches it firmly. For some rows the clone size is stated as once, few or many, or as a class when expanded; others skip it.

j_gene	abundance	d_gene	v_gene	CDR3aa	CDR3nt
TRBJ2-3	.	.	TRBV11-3	CASSRDHTDTQYF	TGTGCCAGCAGCCGGGACCACACAGATACGCAGTATTTT
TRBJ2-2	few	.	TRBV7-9	CASSLGQGDTGELFF	TGTGCCAGCAGCTTAGGTCAGGGCGACACCGGGGAGCTGTTTTTT
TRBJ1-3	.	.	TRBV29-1	CSVADPGNTIYF	TGCAGCGTCGCGGACCCTGGAAACACCATATATTTT
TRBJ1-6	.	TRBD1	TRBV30	CAWSGQSFNSPLHF	TGTGCCTGGTCGGGACAGAGCTTTAATTCACCCCTCCACTTT
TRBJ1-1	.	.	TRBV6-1	CASSYGAKNTEAFF	TGTGCCAGCAGCTACGGGGCCAAGAACACTGAAGCTTTCTTT
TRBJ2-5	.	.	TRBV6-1	CASSEQGQQETQYF	TGTGCCAGCAGTGAACAGGGACAACAAGAGACCCAGTACTTC
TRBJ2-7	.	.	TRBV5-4	CASSLGNAQYF	TGTGCCAGCAGCTTGGGTAATGCGCAGTACTTC
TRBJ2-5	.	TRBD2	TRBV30	CAWSFGLAGGETQYF	TGTGCCTGGAGTTTTGGACTAGCGGGAGGGGAGACCCAGTACTTC
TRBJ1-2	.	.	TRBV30	CAWSVFQEWGYTF	TGTGCCTGGAGTGTATTCCAGGAATGGGGCTACACCTTC
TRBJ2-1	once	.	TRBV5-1	CASSFGRSSYNEQFF	TGCGCCAGCAGCTTTGGACGGAGCTCCTACAATGAGCAGTTCTTC